A single sample gave rise to the 18 T cell receptor beta chains below, sequenced in a study of metastatic and nonmetastatic thyroid tumors. TCRdb recomputed clones from the PCR reads via MiXCR. The sample has roughly 19,000 clones, approximately 37% seen once. There were no patients who had received any treatment before thyroid surgery. Material for sequencing was tumor tissue. Every receptor here comes from a female donor with papillary thyroid cancer or a benign thyroid nodule (not recorded which). Some clones in this sample may be carry-over from other donors' samples.

This clone was picked up a small number of times. CDR3 DNA: TGTGCCAGCAGCGATTATAATACGCAGTATTTT. Its protein is CASSDYNTQYF. The chain combines TRBV7-9 with TRBJ2-3, with D hard to call. Germline assignment: CDR1 SEHNR and CDR2 FQNEAQ (reference sequence). The CDR3 runs to 11 residues. Trimming pared 5 bases from V and 7 bases from J, leaving 7 bases between.

The chain has TRBV12-3 or TRBV12-4 and TRBJ2-7, with D maybe TRBD2 (6 bases). The CDR3 contains 16 residues. V lost 8 bases to trimming and J lost 0 bases, with 20 bases between them. Here the CDR3 DNA reads TGTGCCAGCGGGGGACGGGGGTCCTTTAGCTCCTACGAGCAGTACTTC. It yields the protein CASGGRGSFSSYEQYF.

This clone occurred a few times. The chain links TRBV2 to TRBJ1-6; a possible D gene is TRBD1 (5 bases). Trimming stripped 1 base from V and 4 bases from J, with 5 bases between. This CDR3 is built from 14 residues. Germline V gives CDR1 SNHLY, CDR2 FYNNEI. CDR3 sequence: CASSEGQYNSPLHF. Here the CDR3 DNA reads TGTGCCAGCAGTGAAGGACAGTATAATTCACCCCTCCACTTT.

J is TRBJ1-1 and V is TRBV7-2; perhaps TRBD1 as D (5 bases). The CDR3 loop spans 14 amino acids. Germline V CDR1 and CDR2: SGHTA, FQGNSA. V was pared by 1 base and J by 4 bases, with 10 bases between. CDR3: CASSLDMQGTEAFF. The CDR3 DNA reads as TGTGCCAGCAGCTTAGATATGCAGGGCACTGAAGCTTTCTTT. The full variable domain, its missing parts supplied by reference TRBV7-2 and TRBJ1-1, is GAGVSQSPSNKVTEKGKDVELRCDPISGHTALYWYRQSLGQGLEFLIYFQGNSAPDKSGLPSDRFSAERTGGSVSTLTIQRTQQEDSAVYLCASSLDMQGTEAFFGQGTRLTVV.

The V gene is TRBV11-3, the J gene TRBJ2-7, with 8 bases identical to TRBD1. The germline gives CDR1 SGHNT, CDR2 YENEEA. This CDR3 is 16 amino acids long. V was pared by 4 bases and J by 4 bases, with 12 bases of the junction left unmatched. The CDR3 is CASSSSTGVGSYEQYF. In DNA, the CDR3 is TGTGCCAGCAGCTCTTCGACAGGGGTAGGGTCTTACGAGCAGTACTTC.

This clone has more than one count but fewer than ten. This chain uses TRBV6-6 with TRBJ1-4, with D tentatively TRBD1 (6 bases). This CDR3 region has 15 residues. Germline loops: CDR1 MNHNY, CDR2 SVGAGI (reference sequence). The ends were cut back, 0 bases at V and 5 bases at J, with 10 bases in the middle. DNA for the CDR3: TGTGCCAGCAGTTACTCAGGACAGCAAAATGAAAAACTGTTTTTT. Translation gives CASSYSGQQNEKLFF.

The chain links TRBV20-1 to TRBJ2-3; 7 nucleotides line up with TRBD2. The germline V gene encodes CDR1 DFQATT and CDR2 SNEGSKA (reference sequence). CDR3 size: 16 residues. The J segment lost 2 bases and the V segment lost 0 bases, leaving 8 bases of the junction unmatched. For the CDR3, the DNA is TGCAGTGCTAGAGACGACGGGAGGATCCCCACAGATACGCAGTATTTT. Protein product: CSARDDGRIPTDTQYF.

V gene TRBV11-1 combines with J gene TRBJ2-1; 8 positions match TRBD2. V lost 2 bases, J lost 4 bases, and 4 bases stayed unmatched. The CDR3 runs to 15 residues. CDR1 and CDR2 from the germline V gene are SGHAT and FQDESV (reference sequence). The CDR3 sequence: CASSLRAGAYNEQFF. The CDR3, as DNA: TGTGCCAGCAGCTTACGAGCGGGGGCTTACAATGAGCAGTTCTTC. The full variable domain, completed using reference TRBV11-1 and TRBJ2-1, is EAEVAQSPRYKITEKSQAVAFWCDPISGHATLYWYRQILGQGPELLVQFQDESVVDDSQLPKDRFSAERLKGVDSTLKIQPAELGDSAMYLCASSLRAGAYNEQFFGPGTRLTVL.

The chain couples TRBV6-1 to TRBJ2-5; possible D gene TRBD1, 6 bases. Trimming took off 10 bases at V and 7 bases at J, with 25 bases between the two ends. This CDR3 region has 15 residues. Germline V CDR1 and CDR2: MNHNS, SASEGT. CDR3 in DNA: TGTGCCATCCCGGCAGGGGACCAAACGGGTGGGACCCAGTACTTC. It is translated as CAIPAGDQTGGTQYF.

The genes are TRBV3-1 and TRBJ2-7, with D hard to call. From germline, CDR1 is LGHDT and CDR2 YNNKEL (reference sequence). V was shortened by 0 bases and J by 6 bases, with 9 bases between the two germline ends. The CDR3 sequence is 13 residues long. The chain's CDR3 is CASSQEPLREQYF. The CDR3 DNA is TGTGCCAGCAGCCAAGAACCACTGCGCGAGCAGTACTTC.

The chain uses TRBV5-1 and TRBJ1-5; D not certain. V shed 0 bases and J shed 2 bases, with 12 bases lying between them. Germline V gene sequence: CDR1 SGHRS, CDR2 YFSETQ. The CDR3 consists of 16 residues. CDR3 sequence (DNA): TGCGCCAGCAGCTTGGACGGCAGTTCTGGCAATCAGCCCCAGCATTTT. Encoded protein: CASSLDGSSGNQPQHF.

This clone was seen only a few times. The rearrangement uses TRBV10-3 and TRBJ2-1, with 11 bases fitting TRBD2. Germline V CDR1 and CDR2: ENHRY, SYGVKD. The V and J ends lost 4 bases and 8 bases, in that order; junction bases with no gene match: 7. The CDR3 is 15 residues long. The CDR3 DNA reads as TGTGCCATCAGTGGAACTAGCGGGAGTGAGGATGAGCAGTTCTTC. Amino acids: CAISGTSGSEDEQFF.

The chain is built from TRBV7-2 and TRBJ1-1, with 8 bases identical to TRBD1. Unmatched junction bases numbered 5, after V lost 2 bases and J lost 3 bases. CDR1 is SGHTA, CDR2 FQGNSA, per germline. The CDR3 sequence is 15 residues long. CDR3: CASSLSGQGHTEAFF. Written as DNA, the CDR3 is TGTGCCAGCAGCTTAAGCGGACAGGGTCACACTGAAGCTTTCTTT.

This clone was seen only a few times. This chain connects TRBV27 to TRBJ2-1, with no clear D. Trimming shortened V by 6 bases and J by 0 bases, and 12 bases separated the two germline ends. The CDR3 length is 15 residues. From germline, CDR1 is MNHEY and CDR2 SMNVEV (reference sequence). The CDR3 is CASSGSESSYNEQFF. The CDR3 DNA follows: TGTGCCAGCAGCGGATCGGAGAGCTCCTACAATGAGCAGTTCTTC.

This clone was counted a few times. V and J are TRBV3-1 and TRBJ2-4; 8 bases align to TRBD1. CDR3 length equals 13 residues. Germline V lookup: CDR1 LGHDT, CDR2 YNNKEL (reference sequence). Losses at the gene ends were 4 bases for V and 6 bases for J; bases not matched to a gene: 2. CDR3 bases: TGTGCCAGCAGCCCAGGGGGCACAAACATTCAGTACTTC. Amino acids: CASSPGGTNIQYF.

The chain has TRBV5-5 and TRBJ1-2; 7 nucleotides align to TRBD1. The CDR3 totals 15 residues. Losses at the gene ends were 1 base for V and 4 bases for J; bases not matched to a gene: 7. From germline, CDR1 is SGHKS and CDR2 YYEKEE (reference sequence). Written as DNA, the CDR3 is TGTGCCAGCAGCTTGAGCCCGGGACAGACCTATGGCTACACCTTC. Translating gives CASSLSPGQTYGYTF.

This rearrangement joins TRBV12-3 or TRBV12-4 to TRBJ2-7; 7 bases are shared with TRBD1. The CDR3 has 15 amino acids. V lost 7 bases, J lost 5 bases, and 14 bases stayed unmatched. CDR3 amino acids: CASTTSTGTDHEQYF. In DNA form, the CDR3 reads TGTGCCAGCACCACTTCAACCGGGACAGACCACGAGCAGTACTTC.

The genes are TRBV5-5 and TRBJ2-5; 8 positions match TRBD1. V lost 4 bases, J lost 5 bases, and 13 bases stayed unmatched. From germline, CDR1 is SGHKS and CDR2 YYEKEE (reference sequence). This CDR3 contains 16 residues. The CDR3 reads CASSNLQGDRRETQYF. CDR3 bases: TGTGCCAGCAGCAACCTACAGGGGGATCGGAGGGAGACCCAGTACTTC.